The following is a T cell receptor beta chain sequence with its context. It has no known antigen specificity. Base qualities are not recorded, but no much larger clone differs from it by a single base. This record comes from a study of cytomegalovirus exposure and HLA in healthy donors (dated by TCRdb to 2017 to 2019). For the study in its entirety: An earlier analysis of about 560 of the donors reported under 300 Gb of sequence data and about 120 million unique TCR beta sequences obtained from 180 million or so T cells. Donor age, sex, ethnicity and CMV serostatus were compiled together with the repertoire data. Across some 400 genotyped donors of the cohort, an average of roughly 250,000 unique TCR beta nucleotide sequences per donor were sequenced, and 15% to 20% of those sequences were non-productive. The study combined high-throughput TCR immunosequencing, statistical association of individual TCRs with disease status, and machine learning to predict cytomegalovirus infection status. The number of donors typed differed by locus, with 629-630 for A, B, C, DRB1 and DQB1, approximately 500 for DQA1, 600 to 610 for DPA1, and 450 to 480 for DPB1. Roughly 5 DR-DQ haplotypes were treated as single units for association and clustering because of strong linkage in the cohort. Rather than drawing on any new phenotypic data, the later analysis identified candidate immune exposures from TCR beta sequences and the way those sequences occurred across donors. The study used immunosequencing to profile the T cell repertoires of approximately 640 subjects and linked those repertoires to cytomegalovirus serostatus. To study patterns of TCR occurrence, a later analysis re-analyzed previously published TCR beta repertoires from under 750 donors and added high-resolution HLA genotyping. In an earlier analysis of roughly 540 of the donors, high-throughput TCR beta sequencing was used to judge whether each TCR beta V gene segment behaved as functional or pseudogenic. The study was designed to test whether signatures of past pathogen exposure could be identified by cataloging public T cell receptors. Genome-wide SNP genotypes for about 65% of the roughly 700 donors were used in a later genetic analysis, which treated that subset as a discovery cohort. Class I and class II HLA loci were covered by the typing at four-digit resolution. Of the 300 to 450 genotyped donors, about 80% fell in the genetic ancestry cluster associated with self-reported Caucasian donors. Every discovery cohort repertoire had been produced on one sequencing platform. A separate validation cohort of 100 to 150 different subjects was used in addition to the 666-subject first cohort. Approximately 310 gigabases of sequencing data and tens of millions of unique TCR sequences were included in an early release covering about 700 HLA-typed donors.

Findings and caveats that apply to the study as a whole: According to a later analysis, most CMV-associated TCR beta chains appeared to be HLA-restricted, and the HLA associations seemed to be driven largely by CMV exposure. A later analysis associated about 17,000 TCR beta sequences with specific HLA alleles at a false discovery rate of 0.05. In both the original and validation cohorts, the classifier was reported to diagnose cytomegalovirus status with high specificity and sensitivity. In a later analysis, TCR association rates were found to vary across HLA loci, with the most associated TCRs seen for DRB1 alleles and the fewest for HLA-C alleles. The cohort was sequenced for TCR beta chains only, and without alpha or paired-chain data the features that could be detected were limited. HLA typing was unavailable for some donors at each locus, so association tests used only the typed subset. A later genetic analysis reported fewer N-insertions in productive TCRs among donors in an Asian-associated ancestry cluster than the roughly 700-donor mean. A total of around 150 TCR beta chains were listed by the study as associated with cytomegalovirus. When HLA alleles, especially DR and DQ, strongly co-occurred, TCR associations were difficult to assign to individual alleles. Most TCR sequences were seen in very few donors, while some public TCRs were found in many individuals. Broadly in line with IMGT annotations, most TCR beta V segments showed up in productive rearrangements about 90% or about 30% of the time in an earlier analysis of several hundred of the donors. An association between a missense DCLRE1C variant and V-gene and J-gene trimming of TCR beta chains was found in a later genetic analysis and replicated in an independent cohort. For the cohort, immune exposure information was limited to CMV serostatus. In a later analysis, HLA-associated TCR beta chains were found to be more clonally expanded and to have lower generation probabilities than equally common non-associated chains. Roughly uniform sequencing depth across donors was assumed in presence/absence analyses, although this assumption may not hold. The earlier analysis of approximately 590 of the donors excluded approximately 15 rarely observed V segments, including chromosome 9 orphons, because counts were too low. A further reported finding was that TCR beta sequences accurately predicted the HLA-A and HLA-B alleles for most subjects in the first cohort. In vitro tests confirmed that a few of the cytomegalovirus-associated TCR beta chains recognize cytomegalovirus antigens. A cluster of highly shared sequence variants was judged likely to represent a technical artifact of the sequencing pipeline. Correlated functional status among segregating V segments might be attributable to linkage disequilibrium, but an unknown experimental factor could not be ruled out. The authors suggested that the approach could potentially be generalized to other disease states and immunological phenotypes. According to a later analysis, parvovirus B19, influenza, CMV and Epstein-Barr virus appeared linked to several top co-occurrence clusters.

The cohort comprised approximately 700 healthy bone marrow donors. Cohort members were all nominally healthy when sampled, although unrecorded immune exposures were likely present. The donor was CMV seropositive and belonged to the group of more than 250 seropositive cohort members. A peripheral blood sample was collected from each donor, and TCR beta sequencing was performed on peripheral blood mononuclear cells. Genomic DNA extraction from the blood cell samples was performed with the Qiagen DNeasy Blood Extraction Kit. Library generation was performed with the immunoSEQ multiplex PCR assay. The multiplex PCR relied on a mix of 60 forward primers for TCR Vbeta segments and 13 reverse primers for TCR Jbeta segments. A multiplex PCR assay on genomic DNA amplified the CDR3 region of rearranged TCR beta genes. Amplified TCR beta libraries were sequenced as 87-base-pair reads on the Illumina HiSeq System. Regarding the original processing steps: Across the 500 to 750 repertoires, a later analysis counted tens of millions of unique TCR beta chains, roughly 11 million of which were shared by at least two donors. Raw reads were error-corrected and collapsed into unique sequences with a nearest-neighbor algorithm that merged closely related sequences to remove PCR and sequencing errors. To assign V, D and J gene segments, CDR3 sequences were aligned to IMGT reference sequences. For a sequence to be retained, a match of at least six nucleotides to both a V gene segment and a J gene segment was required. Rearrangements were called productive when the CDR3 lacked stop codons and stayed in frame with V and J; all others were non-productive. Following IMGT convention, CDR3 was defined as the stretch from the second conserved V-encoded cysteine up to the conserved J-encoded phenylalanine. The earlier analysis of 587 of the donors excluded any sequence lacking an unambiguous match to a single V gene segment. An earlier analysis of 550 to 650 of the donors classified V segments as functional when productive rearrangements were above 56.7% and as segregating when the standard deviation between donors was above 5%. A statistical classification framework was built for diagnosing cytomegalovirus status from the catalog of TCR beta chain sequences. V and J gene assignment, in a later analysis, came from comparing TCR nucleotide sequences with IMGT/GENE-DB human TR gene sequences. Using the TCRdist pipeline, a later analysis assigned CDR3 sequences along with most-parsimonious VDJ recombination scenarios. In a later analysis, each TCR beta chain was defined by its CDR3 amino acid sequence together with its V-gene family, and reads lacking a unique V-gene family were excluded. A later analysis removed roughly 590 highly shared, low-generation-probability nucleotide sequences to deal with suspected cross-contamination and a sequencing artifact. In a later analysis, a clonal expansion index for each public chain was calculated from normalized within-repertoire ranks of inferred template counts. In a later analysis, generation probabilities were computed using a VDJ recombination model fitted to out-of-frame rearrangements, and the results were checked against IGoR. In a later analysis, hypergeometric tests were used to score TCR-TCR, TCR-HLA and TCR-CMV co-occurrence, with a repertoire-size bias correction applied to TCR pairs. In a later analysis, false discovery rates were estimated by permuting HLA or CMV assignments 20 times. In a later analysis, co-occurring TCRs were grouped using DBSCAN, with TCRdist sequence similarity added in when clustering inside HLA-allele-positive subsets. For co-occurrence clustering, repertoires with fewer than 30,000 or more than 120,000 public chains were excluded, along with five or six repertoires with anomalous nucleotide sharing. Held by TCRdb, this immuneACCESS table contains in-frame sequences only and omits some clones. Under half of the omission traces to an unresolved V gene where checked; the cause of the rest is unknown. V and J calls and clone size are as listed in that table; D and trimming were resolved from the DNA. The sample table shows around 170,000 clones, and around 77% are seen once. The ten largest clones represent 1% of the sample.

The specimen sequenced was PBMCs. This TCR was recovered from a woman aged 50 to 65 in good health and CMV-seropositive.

The sequence in DNA is TGTGCCAGCAGCTTAGGAGGACAGAACTATGGCTACACCTTC. Its amino acids are CASSLGGQNYGYTF. The sequence is built from TRBV7-2 and TRBJ1-2; a tentative D call is TRBD1 (6 bases match). CDR1 and CDR2, looked up from the germline V gene, are SGHTA and FQGNSA. V sheds 1 base and J sheds 2 bases, leaving 8 bases between their ends. The CDR3 goes from the cysteine to the phenylalanine over 14 residues. Only the CDR3 DNA is retained, 42 bases long and in frame from the first base.